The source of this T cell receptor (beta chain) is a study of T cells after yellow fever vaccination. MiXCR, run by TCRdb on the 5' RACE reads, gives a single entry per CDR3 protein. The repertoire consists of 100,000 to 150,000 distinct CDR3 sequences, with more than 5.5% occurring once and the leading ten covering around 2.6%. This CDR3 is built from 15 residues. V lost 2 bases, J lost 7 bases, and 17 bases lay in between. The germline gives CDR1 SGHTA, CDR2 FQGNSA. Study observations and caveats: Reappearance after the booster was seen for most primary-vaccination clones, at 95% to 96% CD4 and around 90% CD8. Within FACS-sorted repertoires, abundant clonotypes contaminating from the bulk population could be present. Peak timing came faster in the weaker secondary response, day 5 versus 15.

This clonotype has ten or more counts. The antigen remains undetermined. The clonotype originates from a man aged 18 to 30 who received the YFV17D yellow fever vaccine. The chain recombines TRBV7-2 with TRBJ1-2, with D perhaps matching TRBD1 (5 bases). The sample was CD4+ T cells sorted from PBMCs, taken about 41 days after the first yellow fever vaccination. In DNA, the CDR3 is TGTGCCAGCAGCTTATCCCAGGGACCAGCTTTTGGCTACACCTTC. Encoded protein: CASSLSQGPAFGYTF.